This record covers a single T cell receptor (beta chain). These data belong to a study of radiotherapy plus CTLA-4 blockade in lung cancer. Profiled with immunoSEQ multiplex PCR; TCRdb holds only in-frame clones, not every one. The sample has under 65,000 clones; about 85% are singletons. This CDR3 spans 15 amino acids. Germline lookup yields CDR1 SGHVS and CDR2 FQNEAQ. V gave up 1 base and J gave up 2 bases, with 11 bases separating them. The material sequenced was peripheral blood, taken from a patient treated with radiotherapy plus ipilimumab. The clonotype originates from a human donor with non-small cell lung cancer who had a complete response to radiotherapy plus ipilimumab. The chain couples TRBV7-8 to TRBJ1-2, with D perhaps matching TRBD1 (5 bases). This chain's CDR3 is CASSLVEGINYGYTF. The DNA of the CDR3 is TGTGCCAGCAGCTTAGTGGAGGGGATCAACTATGGCTACACCTTC.